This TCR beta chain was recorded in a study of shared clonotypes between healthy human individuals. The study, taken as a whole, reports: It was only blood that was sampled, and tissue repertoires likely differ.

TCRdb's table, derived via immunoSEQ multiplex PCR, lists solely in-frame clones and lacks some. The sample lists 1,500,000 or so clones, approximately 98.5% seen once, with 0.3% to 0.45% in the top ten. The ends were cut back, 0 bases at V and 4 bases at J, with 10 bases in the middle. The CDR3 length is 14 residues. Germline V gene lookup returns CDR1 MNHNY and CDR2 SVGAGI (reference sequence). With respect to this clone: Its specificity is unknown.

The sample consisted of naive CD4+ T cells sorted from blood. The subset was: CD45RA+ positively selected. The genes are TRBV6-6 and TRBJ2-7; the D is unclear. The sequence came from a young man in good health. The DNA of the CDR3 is TGTGCCAGCAGTTACTCTCTTGGCCCGTACGAGCAGTACTTC. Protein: CASSYSLGPYEQYF.